This T cell receptor beta chain was documented in a study of blood T cell repertoires in COVID-19. V shed 8 bases and J shed 0 bases, with 16 bases lying between them. The CDR3 is made up of 15 amino acids. The germline CDR1 and CDR2 sequences are SNHLY and FYNNEI. As processed by the authors: Amplification from reference gene primers served as the basis for estimated nucleated cell counts. Clones were sequenced by immunoSEQ multiplex PCR, and TCRdb holds only the in-frame ones, with some missing. V, J and clone size are taken as reported in that table, and D and trimming were inferred from the DNA itself. The sample lists some 160,000 clones; about 86% were seen once.

The clonotype originates from a woman aged 70-85 years who had recovered from COVID-19. The sequencing input was peripheral blood. The V call is TRBV2, the J call TRBJ1-2; D is unresolved. CDR3 in amino acids: CASRRAEQSNYGYTF. The CDR3 DNA reads as TGTGCCAGCCGGAGGGCAGAACAATCTAACTATGGCTACACCTTC.